The next 18 T cell receptor beta chains were all read from a single sample in a study of CD8+ T cells in alopecia areata. Cell sorting was performed on pooled cutaneous lymph node cells with CD4, CD8alpha, NKG2D, NKG2ACE and other markers. Extraction of RNA preceded its reverse transcription into cDNA, which served as the sequencing template. Some clones are missing from TCRdb's copy, which holds only in-frame ones; the method was immunoSEQ multiplex PCR. This sample has 270,000 or so clones and no singletons, with 1.2% in the ten largest. What was sequenced was CD4+ T cells sorted from a lymph node. Source of these receptors: a C3H/HeJ mouse with alopecia areata. The mice in this strain carry MHC haplotype H2-k.

To note about this clone: Genes here carry mouse names. The read gets to within 4 residues of the CDR3 end, and the germline J gene fills in the rest. The sample contains more than one DNA sequence encoding this CDR3. The chain employs TRBV13-2 and TRBJ2-3, with a weak D call TRBD2 (5 bases). The V gene's germline CDR1 is NNHNN and CDR2 SYGAGS (reference sequence). Trimming took 0 bases from V and 0 from J, leaving 8 bases between them. This CDR3 is 15 amino acids long. The CDR3: CASGDEWGSAETLYF. The DNA read from the CDR3 is TGTGCCAGCGGTGATGAGTGGGGTAGTGCAGAA.

This clone was detected a few times. Genes and germline are mouse. The observed sequence ends 4 residues before the CDR3 terminus, with the missing tail filled in from the germline J gene. This sample includes further DNA sequences coding for the same CDR3. This sequence joins TRBV13-1 and TRBJ2-5; 8 bases are a match to TRBD2. Germline loops: CDR1 NSHNY, CDR2 SYGAGN. Trimming at V came to 2 bases and at J to 3 bases, leaving 2 bases not matched to a gene. The CDR3 is 14 amino acids. The CDR3 DNA, read in part, is TGTGCCAGCAGTGACTGGGGGGCACAAGAC. Protein product: CASSDWGAQD. The whole CDR3 reads CASSDWGAQDTQYF.

This clone was seen a handful of times. Being one base from a much bigger clone, this may be a read error. Gene names refer to mouse genes. The CDR3 end is not reached by the read, which stops 4 residues before it; the germline J gene fills it in. The rearrangement joins TRBV14 to TRBJ2-1; no firm D call. Looked up from germline, CDR1 is SGHDT and CDR2 is FRDEAV. This CDR3 contains 13 residues. Trimming took 4 bases from V and 0 from J, leaving 5 bases between them. The CDR3 here is CASSDNNYAEQFF. The sequenced CDR3 bases are TGTGCCAGCAGTGACAATAACTATGCT. Full variable domain (outside the CDR3, taken from reference TRBV14 and TRBJ2-1): EAGVTQSPRYAVLQEGQAVSFWCDPISGHDTLYWYQQPRDQGPQLLVYFRDEAVIDNSQLPSDRFSAVRPKGTNSTLKIQSAKQGDTATYLCASSDNNYAEQFFGPGTRLTVL.

This clone has a handful of counts. Germline and genes: mouse. The CDR3 is cut off 4 residues early in the read; its end comes from the germline J gene. This sample includes further DNA sequences coding for the same CDR3. The rearrangement joins TRBV19 to TRBJ2-5, with 7 bases fitting TRBD1. The CDR3 is 13 amino acids. CDR1 is FNHDT, CDR2 SITEND, per germline (reference sequence). V lost 5 bases, J lost 3 bases, and 3 bases stayed unmatched. The CDR3 loop is CASSRQGQDTQYF. The covered CDR3 bases are TGTGCCAGCAGCAGACAGGGACAAGAC.

This clone was observed a handful of times. Gene names refer to mouse genes. The read terminates 4 residues before the CDR3 end, so the remaining end is supplied by the germline J gene. This chain links TRBV13-1 with TRBJ1-1; 9 nucleotides line up with TRBD1. V shed 6 bases, J shed 0 bases, and the junction held 6 bases outside the gene matches. The CDR3 runs to 15 residues. Germline values: CDR1 NSHNY, CDR2 SYGAGN. CDR3 in amino acids: CASKDRGIANTEVFF. The sequenced CDR3 bases are TGTGCCAGCAAAGACAGGGGGATTGCAAACACA.

With regard to this clone: These gene names are mouse names. The read ends 4 residues early relative to the CDR3; the germline J gene fills the gap. Other nucleotide sequences in the sample specify the same CDR3. The rearrangement links TRBV13-2 to TRBJ2-5; a weak D match, TRBD2 (6 bases). CDR1 is NNHNN and CDR2 is SYGAGS in the germline V gene (reference sequence). This CDR3 is built from 13 residues. Partial CDR3 DNA: TGTGCCAGCGGTGATGCTGGGGAAGAC. Protein: CASGDAGED. The full-length CDR3 reads as CASGDAGEDTQYF.

This clone occurred a few times. Germline and genes here are mouse. The missing CDR3 end, 4 residues past where the read stops, is filled in from the germline J gene. Other DNA sequences in the same sample also yield this CDR3. The genes are TRBV13-1 and TRBJ1-1; the D gene is possibly TRBD1 (6 bases). V was trimmed by 3 bases and J by 0 bases, leaving 9 bases between them. Per germline, CDR1 NSHNY and CDR2 SYGAGN. The CDR3 is made up of 14 amino acids. CDR3 sequence: CASSGDNSNTEVFF. The covered CDR3 bases are TGTGCCAGCAGTGGGGACAACTCAAACACA.

For this clone: Gene names follow the mouse nomenclature. Read sequence stops 4 residues before the CDR3 end, and the germline J gene provides the missing end. This chain links TRBV5 with TRBJ2-7, with D possibly matching TRBD2 (6 bases). V was pared by 0 bases and J by 2 bases, with 11 bases between. Germline V gives CDR1 LGHNA, CDR2 YNLKQL (reference sequence). The CDR3 has 15 residues. The DNA read from the CDR3 is TGTGCCAGCAGCCAAGATTATCGGGGGGCCTAT. Its translation is CASSQDYRGAY. The complete CDR3 sequence is CASSQDYRGAYEQYF.

With respect to this clone: Gene names are mouse gene names. The CDR3 end is not reached by the read, which stops 4 residues before it; the germline J gene fills it in. This rearrangement joins TRBV14 to TRBJ2-7; 7 positions match TRBD1. From germline, CDR1 is SGHDT and CDR2 FRDEAV. CDR3 length: 13 residues. Unmatched junction bases numbered 3, after V lost 3 bases and J lost 3 bases. The sequenced part of the CDR3 DNA is TGTGCCAGCAGTTCCGGGACAGTCTAT. Its translation is CASSSGTVY. The whole CDR3 reads CASSSGTVYEQYF.

This clone was seen only a few times. Gene names and germline refer to mouse. Read sequence stops 4 residues before the CDR3 end, and the germline J gene provides the missing end. The V call is TRBV1, the J call TRBJ2-1; the match to TRBD2 covers 7 bases. V gave up 6 bases and J gave up 3 bases; unmatched junction bases: 5. Germline CDR1 and CDR2: NSQYPW and LRSPGD (reference sequence). This CDR3 has 14 residues. CDR3 loop: CTCRAVGGYAEQFF. The CDR3 bases that were read are TGCACCTGCAGGGCTGTGGGGGGCTATGCT.

With respect to this clone: Gene names follow the mouse nomenclature. The CDR3 is cut off 4 residues early in the read; its end comes from the germline J gene. This specimen includes other DNA sequences encoding the same CDR3. This chain joins TRBV17 and TRBJ2-5; weak D call: TRBD2 (5 bases). This CDR3 contains 12 residues. The germline gives CDR1 MNHDT, CDR2 YYDKIL. CDR3 protein: CASSRMGDTQYF. CDR3 DNA, as far as it was read: TGTGCTAGCAGTAGAATGGGGGAC.

This clone has a count of ten or more. The genes and germline here are from mouse. The read ends 4 residues shy of where the CDR3 ends; the end is completed using the germline J gene. This sample also contains other DNA sequences that code for the same CDR3. The chain uses TRBV5 and TRBJ2-7, with a weak D call TRBD2 (5 bases). Trimming removed 1 base at V and 0 bases at J, with 7 bases between. Germline loops: CDR1 LGHNA, CDR2 YNLKQL (reference sequence). The CDR3 spans 14 residues. CDR3 bases read: TGTGCCAGCAGCCAAGTGGGGAGCTCCTAT. Its translation is CASSQVGSSY. The full-length CDR3 reads as CASSQVGSSYEQYF.

This clone was seen more than once but under ten times. The genes and germline here are from mouse. The read finishes 4 residues shy of the CDR3 end, and the germline J gene is used to complete it. The chain links TRBV19 to TRBJ2-2; D is uncertain. The germline V gene has CDR1 FNHDT and CDR2 SITEND (reference sequence). The CDR3 contains 14 residues. Trimming cost V 4 bases and J 1 base, with 8 bases left between them. CDR3 protein: CASSQTKNTGQLYF. The CDR3 bases that were read are TGTGCCAGCAGTCAGACAAAAAACACCGGG.

This clone has more than one count but fewer than ten. Mouse gene names apply. Read coverage stops 4 residues before the CDR3 terminus; the germline J gene supplies the remainder. This sequence joins TRBV1 and TRBJ2-5; 7 bases map to TRBD2. V trimming: 4 bases; J trimming: 3 bases; junction bases outside the gene matches: 1. Germline loops: CDR1 NSQYPW, CDR2 LRSPGD (reference sequence). The CDR3 is 13 amino acids. CDR3 loop: CTCSDWGQDTQYF. Partial CDR3 DNA: TGCACCTGCAGTGACTGGGGACAAGAC. The full variable domain, in which reference TRBV1 and TRBJ2-5 provide the parts outside the CDR3, is VTLLEQNPRWRLVPRGQAVNLRCILKNSQYPWMSWYQQDLQKQLQWLFTLRSPGDKEVKSLPGADYLATRVTDTELRLQVANMSQGRTLYCTCSDWGQDTQYFGPGTRLLVL.

With regard to this clone: Gene and germline names: mouse. The read ends 3 residues shy of where the CDR3 ends; the end is completed using the germline J gene. This chain joins TRBV13-1 and TRBJ1-6; 11 bases fit TRBD1. TRBJ1-6 is annotated as an ORF whose role is uncertain. The CDR3 has 16 amino acids. Germline CDR1 and CDR2: NSHNY and SYGAGN. The junction had 0 bases not matched to a gene; V was cut back by 2 bases and J by 2 bases. The CDR3 bases that were read are TGTGCCAGCAGTGAGGGACAGGGGGCCTATAATTCGCCC. Translating gives CASSEGQGAYNSP. The whole CDR3 is CASSEGQGAYNSPLYF.

In regard to this clone: All gene names here are mouse names. Read data end 4 residues before the CDR3 end; the end is taken from the germline J gene. The rearrangement joins TRBV13-2 to TRBJ2-1; 11 bases map to TRBD2. Trimming at V came to 5 bases and at J to 3 bases, leaving 1 base not matched to a gene. The CDR3 is 14 amino acids. Germline V gene sequence: CDR1 NNHNN, CDR2 SYGAGS (reference sequence). The sequenced part of the CDR3 DNA is TGTGCCAGCGGGGGACTGGGGGCCTATGCT. Amino acids: CASGGLGAYA. The whole CDR3 sequence is CASGGLGAYAEQFF.

This clone appeared a few times. The gene symbols are mouse symbols. The read ends 4 residues shy of where the CDR3 ends; the end is completed using the germline J gene. This CDR3 is also generated by other DNA sequences in the sample. The gene calls are TRBV31 and TRBJ2-7, with 9 bases aligning to TRBD2. In germline, CDR1 is GKSSPN, CDR2 SITVG. CDR3 size: 13 residues. CDR3 protein: CAWSLGLGYEQYF. The sequenced CDR3 bases are TGTGCCTGGAGTCTAGGACTGGGGTAT. The variable domain in full, completed from reference TRBV31 and TRBJ2-7, reads AQTIHQWPVAEIKAVGSPLSLGCTIKGKSSPNLYWYWQATGGTLQQLFYSITVGQVESVVQLNLSASRPKDDQFILSTEKLLLSHSGFYLCAWSLGLGYEQYFGPGTRLTVL.

This clone was detected a few times. The genes are named according to mouse. The read ends 4 residues early relative to the CDR3; the germline J gene fills the gap. The rearrangement uses TRBV19 and TRBJ2-1; TRBD1 is a possible D gene (6 bases). Trimming took 4 bases from V and 6 from J, leaving 11 bases between them. CDR1 is FNHDT, CDR2 SITEND, per germline (reference sequence). The length of the CDR3 is 13 residues. The CDR3 sequence: CASSRPGVAEQFF. Partial CDR3 DNA: TGTGCCAGCAGTCGCCCAGGGGTTGCT.